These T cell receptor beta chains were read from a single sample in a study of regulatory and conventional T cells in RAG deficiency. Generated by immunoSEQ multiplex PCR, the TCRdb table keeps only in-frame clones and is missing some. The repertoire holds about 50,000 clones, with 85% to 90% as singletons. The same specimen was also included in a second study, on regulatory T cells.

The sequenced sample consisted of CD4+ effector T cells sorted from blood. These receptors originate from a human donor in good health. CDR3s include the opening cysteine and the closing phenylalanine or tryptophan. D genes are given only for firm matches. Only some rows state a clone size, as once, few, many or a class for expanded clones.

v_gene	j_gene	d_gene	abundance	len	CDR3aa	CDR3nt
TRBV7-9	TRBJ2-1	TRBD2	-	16	CASSLVGSGGYNEQFF	TGTGCCAGCAGCTTAGTCGGTAGCGGGGGTTACAATGAGCAGTTCTTC
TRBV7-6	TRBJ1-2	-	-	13	CASSPGPQYGYTF	TGTGCCAGCAGCCCGGGGCCGCAGTATGGCTACACCTTC
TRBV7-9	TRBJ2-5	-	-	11	CASSVQETQYF	TGTGCCAGCAGTGTCCAAGAGACCCAGTACTTC
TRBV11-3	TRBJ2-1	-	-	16	CASSLGPPVSYNEQFF	TGTGCCAGCAGCTTAGGCCCGCCCGTTTCCTACAATGAGCAGTTCTTC
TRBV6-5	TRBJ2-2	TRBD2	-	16	CASSYQSGGPTGELFF	TGTGCCAGCAGTTACCAGAGCGGGGGGCCCACCGGGGAGCTGTTTTTT
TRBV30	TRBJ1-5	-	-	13	CAWSDRVNQPQHF	TGTGCCTGGAGTGACAGGGTGAATCAGCCCCAGCATTTT
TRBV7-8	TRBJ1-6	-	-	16	CASSLAPGPNNSPLHF	TGTGCCAGCAGCTTAGCCCCGGGACCTAATAATTCACCCCTCCACTTT
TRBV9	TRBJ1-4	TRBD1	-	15	CASSARGTVEEKLFF	TGTGCCAGCAGCGCCCGAGGGACAGTTGAGGAAAAACTGTTTTTT
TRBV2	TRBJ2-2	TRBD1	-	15	CASKRQGARTGELFF	TGTGCCAGCAAAAGACAGGGGGCGAGGACCGGGGAGCTGTTTTTT
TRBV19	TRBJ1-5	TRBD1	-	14	CASRAKGANQPQHF	TGTGCCAGTAGGGCGAAGGGGGCGAATCAGCCCCAGCATTTT
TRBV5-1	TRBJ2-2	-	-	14	CASSLGDNTGELFF	TGCGCCAGCAGCTTGGGTGATAACACCGGGGAGCTGTTTTTT
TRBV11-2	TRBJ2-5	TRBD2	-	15	CASSTNGGAEETQYF	TGTGCCAGCAGCACAAACGGGGGGGCGGAAGAGACCCAGTACTTC
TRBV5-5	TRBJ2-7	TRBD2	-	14	CASTQGSGVGEQYF	TGTGCCAGCACTCAGGGAAGCGGGGTGGGCGAGCAGTACTTC
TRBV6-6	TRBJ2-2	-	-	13	CASTEAGTGELFF	TGTGCCAGCACGGAGGCGGGCACCGGGGAGCTGTTTTTT
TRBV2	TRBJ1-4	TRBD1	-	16	CASITRTGGLNEKLFF	TGTGCCAGCATCACAAGGACAGGGGGCCTTAATGAAAAACTGTTTTTT
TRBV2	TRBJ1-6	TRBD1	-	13	CASRDTGDSPLHF	TGTGCCAGCAGAGATACAGGGGATTCACCCCTCCACTTT
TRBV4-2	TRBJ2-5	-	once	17	CASSPGRRGASGETQYF	TGTGCCAGCAGCCCGGGGAGGAGGGGGGCCAGTGGAGAGACCCAGTACTTC
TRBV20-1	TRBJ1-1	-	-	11	CSARGGTEAFF	TGCAGTGCCAGGGGAGGGACTGAAGCTTTCTTT